This TCR beta chain was recovered during a study of T cells in Graves' hyperthyroidism and ophthalmopathy. The TCR beta CDR3 regions underwent amplification using RNA transcripts as the source. TCR CDR3 underwent first-round RT-PCR with the HTBI primer set. TCRdb recomputed calls from the multiplex PCR reads with MiXCR, one row per CDR3 protein. The sample contains around 580,000 distinct CDR3 sequences, over 15% of which appear only once. This clonotype was counted many times. The germline V gene encodes CDR1 SGHAT and CDR2 FQDESV (reference sequence). V lost 6 bases, J lost 4 bases, and 5 bases stayed unmatched. The CDR3 sequence is 15 residues long. Hyperthyroidism of Graves' type that showed no ophthalmopathy progression within 18 months was stable.

The TCR was taken from a woman between 18 and 29 years old with Graves' hyperthyroidism. Sequenced sample: blood. The chain recombines TRBV11-1 with TRBJ2-7, with 14 bases aligning to TRBD2. The CDR3 is CASSRLAGGLYEQYF. CDR3 sequence (DNA): TGTGCCAGCAGTCGACTAGCGGGGGGGCTTTACGAGCAGTACTTC.